The source of this TCR beta chain is a study of cytomegalovirus exposure and HLA in healthy donors. This clone has only one observation. This PCR relied on a set of 60 Vbeta primers and 13 Jbeta primers. Generated by immunoSEQ multiplex PCR, the TCRdb table keeps only in-frame clones and is missing some. The sample has some 150,000 clones, 70% to 90% seen once. The V and J ends lost 2 bases and 4 bases respectively, with 16 bases between them. This CDR3 has 16 residues. Germline assignment: CDR1 MNHEY and CDR2 SMNVEV (reference sequence). The V call is TRBV27, the J call TRBJ2-3; D gene unclear. The receptor was isolated from a woman aged 30 to 39 in good health and CMV-seronegative. Sequencing used PBMCs. The CDR3 sequence is CASSLSVGIYPDTQYF. The CDR3 nucleotides are TGTGCCAGCAGTTTAAGCGTAGGAATCTACCCAGATACGCAGTATTTT.